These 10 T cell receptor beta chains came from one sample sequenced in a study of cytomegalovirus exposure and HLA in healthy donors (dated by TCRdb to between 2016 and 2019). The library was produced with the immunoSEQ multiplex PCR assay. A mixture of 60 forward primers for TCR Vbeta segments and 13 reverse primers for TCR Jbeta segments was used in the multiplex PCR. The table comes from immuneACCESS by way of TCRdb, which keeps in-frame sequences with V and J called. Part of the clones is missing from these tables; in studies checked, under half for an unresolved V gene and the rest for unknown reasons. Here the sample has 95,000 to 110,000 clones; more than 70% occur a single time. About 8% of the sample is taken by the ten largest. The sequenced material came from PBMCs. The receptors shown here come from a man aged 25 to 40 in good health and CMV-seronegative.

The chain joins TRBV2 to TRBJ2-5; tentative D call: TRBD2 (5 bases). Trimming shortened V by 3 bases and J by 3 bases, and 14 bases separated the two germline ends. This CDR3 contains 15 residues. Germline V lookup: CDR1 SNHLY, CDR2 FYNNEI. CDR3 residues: CASSDSGFREETQYF. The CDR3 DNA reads TGTGCCAGCAGTGATTCGGGGTTCCGGGAAGAGACCCAGTACTTC.

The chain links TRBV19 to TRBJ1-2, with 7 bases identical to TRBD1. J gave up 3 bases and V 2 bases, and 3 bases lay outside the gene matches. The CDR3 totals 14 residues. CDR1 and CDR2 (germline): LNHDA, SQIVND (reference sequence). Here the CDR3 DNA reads TGTGCCAGTAGTATATACCAGGGGGACTATGGCTACACCTTC. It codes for CASSIYQGDYGYTF.

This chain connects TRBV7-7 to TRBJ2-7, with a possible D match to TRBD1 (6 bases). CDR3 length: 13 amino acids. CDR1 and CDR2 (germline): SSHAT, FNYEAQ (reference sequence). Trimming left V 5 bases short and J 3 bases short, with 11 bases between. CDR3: CASSIGQLYEQYF. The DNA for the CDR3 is TGTGCCAGCAGCATCGGACAGCTCTACGAGCAGTACTTC.

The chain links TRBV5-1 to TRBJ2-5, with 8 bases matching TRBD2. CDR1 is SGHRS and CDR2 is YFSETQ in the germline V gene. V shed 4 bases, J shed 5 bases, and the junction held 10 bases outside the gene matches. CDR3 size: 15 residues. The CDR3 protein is CASSGDGRGGETQYF. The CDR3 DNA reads TGCGCCAGCAGCGGGGACGGCCGGGGGGGGGAGACCCAGTACTTC.

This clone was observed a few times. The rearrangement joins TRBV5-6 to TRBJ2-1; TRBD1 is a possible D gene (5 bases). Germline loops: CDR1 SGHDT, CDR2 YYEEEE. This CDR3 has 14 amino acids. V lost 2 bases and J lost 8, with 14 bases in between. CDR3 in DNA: TGTGCCAGCAGCTTAATCGACAGTCCCGATGAGCAGTTCTTC. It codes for CASSLIDSPDEQFF. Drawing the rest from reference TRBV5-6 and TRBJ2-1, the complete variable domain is DAGVTQSPTHLIKTRGQQVTLRCSPKSGHDTVSWYQQALGQGPQFIFQYYEEEERQRGNFPDRFSGHQFPNYSSELNVNALLLGDSALYLCASSLIDSPDEQFFGPGTRLTVL.

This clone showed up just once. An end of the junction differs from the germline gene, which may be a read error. In DNA, the CDR3 is TGTGCCACCAGCGCCCGACAGGGGAACACTGAAGCTCTCTTT. Translating gives CATSARQGNTEALF. V is TRBV15 and J is TRBJ1-1; 8 nucleotides agree with TRBD1. This CDR3 has 14 amino acids. CDR1 LNHNV and CDR2 YYDKDF come from the germline V gene (reference sequence).

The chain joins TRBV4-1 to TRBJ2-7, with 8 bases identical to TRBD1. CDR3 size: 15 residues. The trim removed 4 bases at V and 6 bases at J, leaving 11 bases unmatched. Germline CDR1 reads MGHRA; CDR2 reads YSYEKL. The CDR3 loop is CASSPGGSRTGEQYF. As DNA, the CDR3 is TGCGCCAGCAGCCCAGGGGGCTCCAGGACGGGCGAGCAGTACTTC.

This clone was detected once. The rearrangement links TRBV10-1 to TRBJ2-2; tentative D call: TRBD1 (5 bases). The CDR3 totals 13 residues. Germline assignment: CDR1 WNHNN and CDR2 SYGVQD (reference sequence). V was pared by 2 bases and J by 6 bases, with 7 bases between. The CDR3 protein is CASSERGSGELFF. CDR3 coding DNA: TGCGCCAGCAGTGAGAGGGGATCCGGGGAGCTGTTTTTT.

The CDR3 protein is CASSGNRATEAFF. CDR3 bases: TGCGCCAGCAGTGGCAACAGGGCCACTGAAGCTTTCTTT. The chain uses TRBV10-1 and TRBJ1-1, with D tentatively TRBD1 (6 bases). The germline V gene encodes CDR1 WNHNN and CDR2 SYGVQD (reference sequence). Trimming cost V 4 bases and J 4 bases, with 10 bases left between them. This CDR3 region has 13 residues.

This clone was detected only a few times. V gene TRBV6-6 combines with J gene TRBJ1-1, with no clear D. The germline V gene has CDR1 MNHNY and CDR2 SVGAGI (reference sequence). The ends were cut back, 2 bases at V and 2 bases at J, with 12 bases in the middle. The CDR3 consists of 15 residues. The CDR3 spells CASSYEGGRNTEAFF. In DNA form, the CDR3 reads TGTGCCAGCAGTTACGAGGGAGGTCGTAACACTGAAGCTTTCTTT.